The 28 T cell receptor beta chains reported below all come from one sample, sequenced in a study of OX40 agonist ivuxolimab in advanced cancers. Sequencing used immunoSEQ multiplex PCR; TCRdb keeps in-frame clones, though not all of them. The sample has tens of thousands of clones; about 90% are singletons. The material sequenced was CD4+ or CD8+ T cells sorted from blood, taken in a trial of the OX40 agonist ivuxolimab. Receptors originate from an adult with an advanced solid tumor such as melanoma, head and neck, liver or kidney cancer.

The chain links TRBV2 to TRBJ2-3; no firm D call. CDR3 length equals 14 residues. Germline values: CDR1 SNHLY, CDR2 FYNNEI. The V and J ends lost 4 bases and 0 bases respectively, with 8 bases between them. The chain's CDR3 is CASSAGQSTDTQYF. The DNA for the CDR3 is TGTGCCAGCAGTGCAGGTCAAAGCACAGATACGCAGTATTTT.

The chain joins TRBV6-1 to TRBJ1-5; a weak D match, TRBD1 (6 bases). V was trimmed by 6 bases and J by 5 bases, leaving 11 bases between them. The CDR3 runs to 13 residues. The germline gives CDR1 MNHNS, CDR2 SASEGT. This chain's CDR3 is CASSDRWDQPQHF. The CDR3 DNA reads TGTGCCAGCAGCGACAGGTGGGATCAGCCCCAGCATTTT.

This sequence joins TRBV6-5 and TRBJ2-7, with 9 nucleotides matching TRBD1. Unmatched junction bases numbered 4, after V lost 5 bases and J lost 2 bases. Germline CDR1 MNHEY, CDR2 SVGAGI. This CDR3 comprises 14 residues. The CDR3 here is CASSNRQGAYEQYF. CDR3 nucleotides: TGTGCCAGCAGTAACCGACAGGGGGCCTACGAGCAGTACTTC.

The chain has TRBV18 and TRBJ2-3; 9 bases fit TRBD1. CDR3 length equals 15 residues. J gave up 3 bases and V 3 bases, and 4 bases lay outside the gene matches. CDR1 is KGHSH, CDR2 LQKENI, per germline. CDR3 DNA sequence: TGTGCCAGCTCACCCGGACAGGGGCGGACAGATACGCAGTATTTT. It codes for CASSPGQGRTDTQYF.

V usage is TRBV5-1 and J usage is TRBJ1-2; maybe TRBD1 (6 bases). The CDR3 loop spans 13 amino acids. Germline CDR1 and CDR2: SGHRS and YFSETQ. The germline V and J ends were trimmed by 5 bases and 7 bases, with 15 bases remaining between them. Here the CDR3 DNA reads TGCGCCAGCAGTGTAGCAGGGGAGTTTGGCTACACCTTC. This gives the protein CASSVAGEFGYTF.

This sequence joins TRBV18 and TRBJ1-5, with 8 nucleotides matching TRBD1. Unmatched junction bases numbered 12, after V lost 5 bases and J lost 9 bases. CDR1 is KGHSH, CDR2 LQKENI, per germline. The CDR3 is made up of 15 amino acids. This CDR3 reads CASSYRQGLEGPQHF. Written as DNA, the CDR3 is TGTGCCAGCTCATACCGACAGGGGTTGGAAGGGCCCCAGCATTTT.

This chain connects TRBV10-3 to TRBJ2-3; 13 nucleotides agree with TRBD2. CDR3 length: 17 amino acids. CDR1 is ENHRY and CDR2 is SYGVKD in the germline V gene. Trimming removed 6 bases from V and 1 base from J; junction bases left unmatched: 7. For the CDR3, the DNA is TGTGCCATCAGGCAGACTAGCGGGAGGTCACGCACAGATACGCAGTATTTT. Translating gives CAIRQTSGRSRTDTQYF.

The V call is TRBV5-1, the J call TRBJ2-2; possibly TRBD2 for D (6 bases). Trimming pared 0 bases from V and 10 bases from J, leaving 13 bases between. CDR1 and CDR2 (germline): SGHRS, YFSETQ. The CDR3 loop spans 14 amino acids. This CDR3 reads CASSLEAGGVELFF. The CDR3 DNA sequence: TGCGCCAGCAGCTTGGAAGCAGGCGGGGTGGAGCTGTTTTTT.

This rearrangement joins TRBV7-3 to TRBJ1-2; no firm D call. The V end was cut by 2 bases, the J end by 5 bases, with 6 bases between. CDR1 and CDR2 from the germline V gene are SGHTA and FQGTGA. The length of the CDR3 is 12 residues. The CDR3 protein is CASSLVGYGYTF. CDR3 nucleotides: TGTGCCAGCAGCTTAGTCGGTTATGGCTACACCTTC.

V gene TRBV29-1 combines with J gene TRBJ2-1, with 10 bases fitting TRBD1. The length of the CDR3 is 15 residues. V dropped 6 bases and J dropped 7; count of bases not matched to a gene: 12. Germline V gives CDR1 SQVTM, CDR2 ANQGSEA. CDR3 amino acids: CSVGQGESRWNEQFF. The DNA of the CDR3 is TGCAGCGTAGGACAGGGGGAGTCGCGTTGGAATGAGCAGTTCTTC.

The sample holds one count of this clone. The chain joins TRBV28 to TRBJ2-6, with D unresolved. The germline CDR1 and CDR2 sequences are MDHEN and SYDVKM. The CDR3 has 18 amino acids. V lost 5 bases, J lost 1 base, and 18 bases lay in between. The CDR3 DNA reads TGTGCCAGCAGTCCCTATGGCGGCAGAACTTCTGGGGCCAACGTCCTGACTTTC. Amino acid sequence: CASSPYGGRTSGANVLTF.

The chain links TRBV9 to TRBJ2-1; TRBD2 matches at 7 bases. V was pared by 4 bases and J by 4 bases, with 11 bases of the junction left unmatched. CDR1 is SGDLS, CDR2 YYNGEE, per germline. The CDR3 sequence is 16 residues long. As DNA, the CDR3 is TGTGCCAGCAGCTCCCGAATGAGCGGGACTTACAATGAGCAGTTCTTC. Protein: CASSSRMSGTYNEQFF.

The chain links TRBV6-6 to TRBJ1-1; TRBD1 agrees at 8 bases. Germline V gene data show CDR1 as MNHNY and CDR2 as SVGAGI (reference sequence). The V and J ends lost 4 bases and 5 bases, in that order; junction bases with no gene match: 6. This CDR3 comprises 14 residues. The CDR3 DNA reads as TGTGCCAGCAGTTCGGGACAGGTTAGGACTGAAGCTTTCTTT. As protein: CASSSGQVRTEAFF.

CDR3 DNA: TGTGCCAGCAGTGGACAGGGACAACTAGCCAAAAACATTCAGTACTTC. It encodes CASSGQGQLAKNIQYF. The rearrangement links TRBV6-1 to TRBJ2-4; 7 nucleotides align to TRBD1. The CDR3 is 16 amino acids. The V gene's germline CDR1 is MNHNS and CDR2 SASEGT. J gave up 0 bases and V 4 bases, and 6 bases lay outside the gene matches.

This clone was seen a handful of times. This chain joins TRBV7-9 and TRBJ1-6; unclear D gene. V lost 4 bases, J lost 7 bases, and 11 bases lay in between. The CDR3 consists of 14 residues. Germline values: CDR1 SEHNR, CDR2 FQNEAQ (reference sequence). This chain's CDR3 is CASSSSPRNSPLHF. CDR3 DNA: TGTGCCAGCAGCTCCAGTCCGCGGAATTCACCCCTCCACTTT.

The V and J genes are TRBV2 and TRBJ1-3; D is unclear. Trimming took 6 bases from V and 1 from J, leaving 19 bases between them. Germline loops: CDR1 SNHLY, CDR2 FYNNEI. This CDR3 is 17 amino acids long. The CDR3 sequence: CASSPPGRVLSGNTIYF. CDR3 bases: TGTGCCAGCAGCCCTCCCGGGAGGGTTCTGTCTGGAAACACCATATATTTT.

This chain connects TRBV28 to TRBJ1-5, with 7 bases that match TRBD1. CDR1 and CDR2 (germline): MDHEN, SYDVKM. The V and J ends lost 6 bases and 5 bases, in that order; junction bases with no gene match: 7. This CDR3 has 14 residues. CDR3 nucleotides: TGTGCCAGCAGGATACAGGGGAGGCATCAGCCCCAGCATTTT. Its protein product is CASRIQGRHQPQHF.

This chain connects TRBV28 to TRBJ1-2; D is perhaps TRBD1 (6 bases). The CDR3 contains 15 residues. The germline V gene has CDR1 MDHEN and CDR2 SYDVKM. V lost 5 bases to trimming and J lost 3 bases, with 16 bases between them. The CDR3 loop reads CASSTIGGADYGYTF. The CDR3 DNA follows: TGTGCCAGCAGTACCATAGGGGGGGCGGACTATGGCTACACCTTC.

This clone was picked up one time. V and J are TRBV7-9 and TRBJ1-2, with unresolved D. V was shortened by 5 bases and J by 2 bases, with 9 bases between the two germline ends. CDR3 length: 13 residues. CDR1 and CDR2 from the germline V gene are SEHNR and FQNEAQ (reference sequence). The CDR3, as DNA: TGTGCCAGCAGCGGATCACTAAACTATGGCTACACCTTC. Protein: CASSGSLNYGYTF.

The gene calls are TRBV11-2 and TRBJ2-7, with 8 bases that match TRBD2. This CDR3 has 16 amino acids. The germline V gene encodes CDR1 SGHAT and CDR2 FQNNGV. V dropped 1 base and J dropped 5; count of bases not matched to a gene: 10. As DNA, the CDR3 is TGTGCCAGCAGCTTAGCCCCCCCGGGTAGCGGGGACGAGCAGTACTTC. Amino acids: CASSLAPPGSGDEQYF. The full variable domain, in which reference TRBV11-2 and TRBJ2-7 provide the parts outside the CDR3, is EAGVAQSPRYKIIEKRQSVAFWCNPISGHATLYWYQQILGQGPKLLIQFQNNGVVDDSQLPKDRFSAERLKGVDSTLKIQPAKLEDSAVYLCASSLAPPGSGDEQYFGPGTRLTVT.

The rearrangement links TRBV7-9 to TRBJ2-7, with D uncertain. The CDR3 length is 14 residues. Germline CDR1 and CDR2: SEHNR and FQNEAQ (reference sequence). V lost 5 bases and J 2 bases, leaving 13 bases between the germline ends. The CDR3 DNA is TGTGCCAGCAGCGCCTCCGGGCTAACCTACGAGCAGTACTTC. Its protein product is CASSASGLTYEQYF.

This sequence joins TRBV18 and TRBJ2-1, with 12 bases lining up with TRBD2. Trimming at V came to 5 bases and at J to 3 bases, leaving 5 bases not matched to a gene. CDR1 KGHSH and CDR2 LQKENI come from the germline V gene. This CDR3 is built from 16 residues. As DNA, the CDR3 is TGTGCCAGCTCATCCCTAGCGGGAGGGAACTACAATGAGCAGTTCTTC. Translating it yields CASSSLAGGNYNEQFF.

J is TRBJ2-5 and V is TRBV5-1; D not resolved. CDR3 length equals 12 residues. Trimming cost V 2 bases and J 5 bases, with 7 bases left between them. Germline V gives CDR1 SGHRS, CDR2 YFSETQ. The CDR3, as DNA: TGCGCCAGCAGCTTAGGTTATGAGACCCAGTACTTC. It codes for CASSLGYETQYF.

The chain combines TRBV19 with TRBJ2-7, with 10 bases aligning to TRBD1. With V trimmed by 5 bases and J by 0 bases, 4 bases remained unmatched. This CDR3 has 15 amino acids. The V gene's germline CDR1 is LNHDA and CDR2 SQIVND (reference sequence). CDR3 nucleotides: TGTGCCAGTAGTGTGGGACAGGGGAACTCCTACGAGCAGTACTTC. Its protein product is CASSVGQGNSYEQYF. The variable domain in full, with the rest retrieved from reference TRBV19 and TRBJ2-7, is DGGITQSPKYLFRKEGQNVTLSCEQNLNHDAMYWYRQDPGQGLRLIYYSQIVNDFQKGDIAEGYSVSREKKESFPLTVTSAQKNPTAFYLCASSVGQGNSYEQYFGPGTRLTVT.

This clone appeared once. This chain uses TRBV15 with TRBJ2-7; maybe TRBD2 (7 bases). V shed 3 bases and J shed 2 bases, with 17 bases lying between them. The germline gives CDR1 LNHNV, CDR2 YYDKDF (reference sequence). The CDR3 has 16 amino acids. The CDR3 spells CATSRGRGPGTYEQYF. The CDR3, as DNA: TGTGCCACCAGCAGGGGGCGGGGGCCAGGAACCTACGAGCAGTACTTC.

The chain employs TRBV6-4 and TRBJ2-1; TRBD2 agrees at 10 bases. J was trimmed by 9 bases and V by 5 bases; bases with no gene match: 4. Germline CDR1 and CDR2: MRHNA and SNTAGT. CDR3 size: 13 residues. The CDR3 region is CASSLLAGAEQFF. The CDR3 nucleotides read TGTGCCAGCAGTTTGCTAGCGGGAGCTGAGCAGTTCTTC.

J is TRBJ2-7 and V is TRBV7-9, with 11 nucleotides matching TRBD2. Trimming removed 5 bases from V and 3 bases from J; junction bases left unmatched: 3. There are 14 residues in the CDR3. Germline CDR1 and CDR2: SEHNR and FQNEAQ (reference sequence). The CDR3 loop reads CASSPGTSGYEQYF. DNA of the CDR3: TGTGCCAGCAGCCCCGGGACTAGCGGCTACGAGCAGTACTTC.

This clone came up once. The CDR3 loop is CASSLISGTDTQYF. The CDR3, as DNA: TGTGCCAGCAGCTTAATAAGTGGGACAGATACGCAGTATTTT. The J gene is TRBJ2-3, the V gene TRBV7-2; D not certain. Per germline, CDR1 SGHTA and CDR2 FQGNSA. The V end was cut by 2 bases, the J end by 3 bases, with 9 bases between. The CDR3 length is 14 residues.